The rows below give T cell receptor beta chains drawn from one sample of a study of shared clonotypes between healthy human individuals. Libraries were prepared by immunoSEQ multiplex PCR; TCRdb keeps only in-frame clonotypes and omits some of them. The table shows about 2 million clones, with approximately 95% occurring only once. The sample was naive CD8+ T cells sorted from blood. These receptors all stem from a man between 18 and 35 years old in good health. Each CDR3 is given with its conserved first and last residue. Fields, in order: J gene, D gene, V gene, clone size, CDR3 DNA, CDR3 protein. The D gene is left open where the match is weak. A clone size is listed for some rows: how often the clone was seen (once, few, many), or a class if it is expanded.

J gene: TRBJ1-6
D gene: TRBD1
V gene: TRBV5-6
clone size: -
CDR3 DNA: TGTGCCAGCAGCTTGGGCGGGACAGGGTATAATTCACCCCTCCACTTT
CDR3 protein: CASSLGGTGYNSPLHF

J gene: TRBJ2-3
D gene: TRBD1
V gene: TRBV2
clone size: -
CDR3 DNA: TGTGCCAGCAACCCCCGGGACAGGGGTTCAGATACGCAGTATTTT
CDR3 protein: CASNPRDRGSDTQYF

J gene: TRBJ2-7
D gene: -
V gene: TRBV18
clone size: -
CDR3 DNA: TGTGCCAGCTCACCTGGCGGGGAAGGGACCTACGAGCAGTACTTC
CDR3 protein: CASSPGGEGTYEQYF

J gene: TRBJ1-2
D gene: -
V gene: TRBV21-1
clone size: -
CDR3 DNA: TGTGCCAGCAGCACCCACCCGGGGGGCTCAGAGGACTATGGCTACACCTTC
CDR3 protein: CASSTHPGGSEDYGYTF

J gene: TRBJ1-5
D gene: -
V gene: TRBV5-6
clone size: -
CDR3 DNA: TGTGCCAGCAGCTTACAGGGCGCGGACCAGCCCCAGCATTTT
CDR3 protein: CASSLQGADQPQHF

J gene: TRBJ2-2
D gene: TRBD1
V gene: TRBV13
clone size: -
CDR3 DNA: TGTGCCAGCAGCACCACGGACAGGGGGAACACCGGGGAGCTGTTTTTT
CDR3 protein: CASSTTDRGNTGELFF

J gene: TRBJ2-7
D gene: -
V gene: TRBV27
clone size: -
CDR3 DNA: TGTGCCAGCAGTCCCAGGGGCGAGACCTACGAGCAGTACTTC
CDR3 protein: CASSPRGETYEQYF

J gene: TRBJ2-7
D gene: -
V gene: TRBV27
clone size: -
CDR3 DNA: TGTGCCTCGGCAGCAGCCGCTGTCTACGAGCAGTACTTC
CDR3 protein: CASAAAAVYEQYF

J gene: TRBJ2-7
D gene: -
V gene: TRBV18
clone size: -
CDR3 DNA: TGTGCCAGCTCACCGGACAGAAAATACGAGCAGTACTTC
CDR3 protein: CASSPDRKYEQYF

J gene: TRBJ1-2
D gene: TRBD1
V gene: TRBV4-1
clone size: -
CDR3 DNA: TGCGCCAGCAGCCAAGATGACGGGACAGGGAATGGCTACACCTTC
CDR3 protein: CASSQDDGTGNGYTF

J gene: TRBJ2-2
D gene: -
V gene: TRBV11-2
clone size: -
CDR3 DNA: TGTGCCAGCAGCTTACGGGGGCGGAACACCGGGGAGCTGTTTTTT
CDR3 protein: CASSLRGRNTGELFF

J gene: TRBJ2-7
D gene: -
V gene: TRBV19
clone size: few
CDR3 DNA: TGTGCCAGTAGTAGGGCCTACGAGCAGTACTTC
CDR3 protein: CASSRAYEQYF

J gene: TRBJ2-1
D gene: -
V gene: TRBV6-5
clone size: -
CDR3 DNA: TGTGCCAGCAGTATGGGTGCGTACAATGAGCAGTTCTTC
CDR3 protein: CASSMGAYNEQFF

J gene: TRBJ2-4
D gene: -
V gene: TRBV15
clone size: -
CDR3 DNA: TGTGCCACCAGCATAGACACAGGGCTAGCCAAAAACATTCAGTACTTC
CDR3 protein: CATSIDTGLAKNIQYF

J gene: TRBJ2-5
D gene: -
V gene: TRBV13
clone size: -
CDR3 DNA: TGTGCCAGCAGCTCCTCTGACCGAGAGACCCAGTACTTC
CDR3 protein: CASSSSDRETQYF

J gene: TRBJ1-1
D gene: -
V gene: TRBV14
clone size: -
CDR3 DNA: TGTGCCAGCAGCCAAGTTGGCTACACTGAAGCTTTCTTT
CDR3 protein: CASSQVGYTEAFF

J gene: TRBJ2-1
D gene: TRBD1
V gene: TRBV11-2
clone size: -
CDR3 DNA: TGTGCCAGCAGGCGTACAGGGGATTCGGGGGAGCAGTTCTTC
CDR3 protein: CASRRTGDSGEQFF

J gene: TRBJ1-5
D gene: -
V gene: TRBV15
clone size: -
CDR3 DNA: TGTGCCACCAGCAGAGATCAGGGCGGAAATCAGCCCCAGCATTTT
CDR3 protein: CATSRDQGGNQPQHF

J gene: TRBJ1-1
D gene: TRBD1
V gene: TRBV4-1
clone size: -
CDR3 DNA: TGCGCCAGCAGCCACGAGGGGGCGGGAAACACTGAAGCTTTCTTT
CDR3 protein: CASSHEGAGNTEAFF

J gene: TRBJ2-4
D gene: -
V gene: TRBV6-1
clone size: -
CDR3 DNA: TGTGCCAGCAGTGACCCCGAAAACCCACTTTGGAACATTCAGTACTTC
CDR3 protein: CASSDPENPLWNIQYF

J gene: TRBJ2-7
D gene: -
V gene: TRBV4-3
clone size: -
CDR3 DNA: TGCGCCAGCAGCCAAGATTTCGGGCCTTCCTACGAGCAGTACTTC
CDR3 protein: CASSQDFGPSYEQYF

J gene: TRBJ1-1
D gene: -
V gene: TRBV9
clone size: -
CDR3 DNA: TGTGCCAGCAGCGTAGACGTAAACACTGAAGCTTTCTTT
CDR3 protein: CASSVDVNTEAFF

J gene: TRBJ2-2
D gene: TRBD1
V gene: TRBV7-9
clone size: -
CDR3 DNA: TGTGCCAGCAGCTTTTTGGGACAGGAGAGCGCCGGGGAGCTGTTTTTT
CDR3 protein: CASSFLGQESAGELFF

J gene: TRBJ1-5
D gene: -
V gene: TRBV27
clone size: -
CDR3 DNA: TGTGCCAGCAGCCAGGGTAGTCAGGGTAATCAGCCCCAGCATTTT
CDR3 protein: CASSQGSQGNQPQHF

J gene: TRBJ1-4
D gene: -
V gene: TRBV30
clone size: few
CDR3 DNA: TGTGCCTTCAACCCGGGGGGTGATGAAAAACTGTTTTTT
CDR3 protein: CAFNPGGDEKLFF

J gene: TRBJ2-7
D gene: TRBD1
V gene: TRBV4-1
clone size: -
CDR3 DNA: TGCGCCAGCAGCCGCACCGGGACAGGGGACTACGAGCAGTACTTC
CDR3 protein: CASSRTGTGDYEQYF

J gene: TRBJ1-1
D gene: -
V gene: TRBV4-1
clone size: -
CDR3 DNA: TGCGCCAGCAGTCAGGCCGGGACAATGAACACTGAAGCTTTCTTT
CDR3 protein: CASSQAGTMNTEAFF

J gene: TRBJ2-3
D gene: -
V gene: TRBV7-8
clone size: once
CDR3 DNA: TGTGCCAGCAGCTGGGTTAGTCCCCCCACAGATACGCAGTATTTT
CDR3 protein: CASSWVSPPTDTQYF

J gene: TRBJ2-4
D gene: -
V gene: TRBV5-1
clone size: -
CDR3 DNA: TGCGCCAGCAGCTTGGACAGTTACAAAAACATTCAGTACTTC
CDR3 protein: CASSLDSYKNIQYF

J gene: TRBJ2-7
D gene: TRBD1
V gene: TRBV7-9
clone size: -
CDR3 DNA: TGTGCCAGCAGCTTAGCGGACAGGTTTGAGCAGTACTTC
CDR3 protein: CASSLADRFEQYF

J gene: TRBJ2-3
D gene: TRBD2
V gene: TRBV15
clone size: once
CDR3 DNA: TGTGCCACCAGCAGGAGCGGGGGAGATACGCAGTATTTT
CDR3 protein: CATSRSGGDTQYF

J gene: TRBJ2-1
D gene: -
V gene: TRBV2
clone size: few
CDR3 DNA: TGTGCCACCGGGTGGGGGTACAATGAGCAGTTCTTC
CDR3 protein: CATGWGYNEQFF

J gene: TRBJ2-3
D gene: -
V gene: TRBV28
clone size: few
CDR3 DNA: TGTGCCAGCAGTTACACAGATACGCAGTATTTT
CDR3 protein: CASSYTDTQYF